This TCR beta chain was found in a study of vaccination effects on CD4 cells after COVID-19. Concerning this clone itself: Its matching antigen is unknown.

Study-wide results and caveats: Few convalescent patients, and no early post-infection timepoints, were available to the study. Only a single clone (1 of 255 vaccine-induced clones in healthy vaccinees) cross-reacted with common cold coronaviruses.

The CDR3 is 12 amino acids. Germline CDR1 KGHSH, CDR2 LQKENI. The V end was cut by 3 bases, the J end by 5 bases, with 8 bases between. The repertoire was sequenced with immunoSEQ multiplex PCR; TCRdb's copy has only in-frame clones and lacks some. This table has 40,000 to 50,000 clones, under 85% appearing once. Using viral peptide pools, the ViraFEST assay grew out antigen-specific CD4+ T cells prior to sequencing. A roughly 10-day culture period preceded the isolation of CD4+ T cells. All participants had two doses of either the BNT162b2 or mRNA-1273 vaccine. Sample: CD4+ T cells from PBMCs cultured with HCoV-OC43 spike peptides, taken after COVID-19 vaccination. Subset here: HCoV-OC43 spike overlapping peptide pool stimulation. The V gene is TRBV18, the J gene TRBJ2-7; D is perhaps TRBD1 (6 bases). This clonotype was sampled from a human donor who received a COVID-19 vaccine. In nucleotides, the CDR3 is TGTGCCAGCTCACCCGACAGGAACGAGCAGTACTTC. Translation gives CASSPDRNEQYF.